The 24 T cell receptor beta chains below all came from one sample that was sequenced in a study of T-cell reconstitution after alpha-beta-depleted transplantation in children. A library of TCRbeta sequences, prepared with unique molecular identifiers, was generated. TCRdb recomputed calls from the PCR reads with MiXCR, one row per CDR3 protein. The sample lists roughly 670,000 distinct CDR3 sequences, approximately 14% occurring once. Sequenced here: PBMCs, sampled before TCRalphabeta/CD19-depleted stem cell transplant. The origin of the receptors is a girl aged 2 to 10 with congenital amegakaryocytic thrombocytopenia, due to receive a stem cell transplant.

This clonotype was picked up many times. The CDR3 here is CASKPTGAYEQYF. CDR3 coding DNA: TGTGCCAGCAAACCGACAGGCGCCTACGAGCAGTACTTC. The chain carries TRBV6-6 and TRBJ2-7; D might be TRBD1 (6 bases). Germline values: CDR1 MNHNY, CDR2 SVGAGI (reference sequence). The CDR3 extends over 13 amino acids. Trimming stripped 7 bases from V and 2 bases from J, with 12 bases between.

This clonotype came up many times. The gene calls are TRBV19 and TRBJ1-1, with D uncertain. Germline loops: CDR1 LNHDA, CDR2 SQIVND (reference sequence). The CDR3 is 16 amino acids. Trimming took 0 bases from V and 8 from J, leaving 19 bases between them. The CDR3 sequence is CASSIDLAQPYKEAFF. Here the CDR3 DNA reads TGTGCCAGTAGTATAGATCTCGCTCAGCCTTACAAAGAAGCTTTCTTT.

The V call is TRBV20-1, the J call TRBJ2-7; perhaps TRBD1 as D (6 bases). Germline assignment: CDR1 DFQATT and CDR2 SNEGSKA (reference sequence). The V end was cut by 5 bases, the J end by 0 bases, with 14 bases between. The CDR3 is made up of 14 amino acids. The DNA for the CDR3 is TGCAGTGCTGTGAGACAGGAGAACTCCTACGAGCAGTACTTC. Encoded protein: CSAVRQENSYEQYF.

This clonotype came up many times. This chain connects TRBV5-1 to TRBJ2-1; D is possibly TRBD2 (7 bases). The CDR3 is 17 amino acids. The germline CDR1 and CDR2 sequences are SGHRS and YFSETQ. Trimming took 1 base from V and 1 from J, leaving 15 bases between them. CDR3 in DNA: TGCGCCAGCAGCTTGTTAGGGGGGGCTGGGTCCTACAATGAGCAGTTCTTC. It yields the protein CASSLLGGAGSYNEQFF.

This clonotype has at least ten counts. The gene calls are TRBV12-3 or TRBV12-4 and TRBJ1-1; 8 bases fit TRBD1. Losses at the gene ends were 2 bases for V and 4 bases for J; bases not matched to a gene: 9. CDR3 length: 16 amino acids. This CDR3 is CASSLPRTGWGTEAFF. The CDR3 coding sequence is TGTGCCAGCAGTTTACCAAGGACAGGGTGGGGCACTGAAGCTTTCTTT.

At least ten counts were recorded for this clonotype. V is TRBV7-9 and J is TRBJ2-2, with 11 bases aligning to TRBD2. Per the germline V gene, CDR1 is SEHNR and CDR2 is FQNEAQ (reference sequence). The CDR3 sequence is 16 residues long. V dropped 5 bases and J dropped 6; count of bases not matched to a gene: 8. The CDR3 DNA reads TGTGCCAGCAGCCCAGGGACTAGCGGACACCCCGGGGAGCTGTTTTTT. Translation: CASSPGTSGHPGELFF.

The table lists this clonotype with a few counts. The chain joins TRBV10-3 to TRBJ2-7, with D perhaps matching TRBD2 (5 bases). In germline, CDR1 is ENHRY, CDR2 SYGVKD. This CDR3 has 15 residues. With 7 bases removed from V and 0 bases from J, the gap between germline ends came to 16 bases. The CDR3 coding sequence is TGTGCCATCAAACCCTTCGAGGGTCGCTCCTACGAGCAGTACTTC. It translates to CAIKPFEGRSYEQYF.

J is TRBJ2-7 and V is TRBV20-1; no definite D call. The CDR3 is 15 residues long. CDR1 and CDR2 (germline): DFQATT, SNEGSKA (reference sequence). The ends were cut back, 2 bases at V and 2 bases at J, with 16 bases in the middle. The CDR3, as DNA: TGCAGTGCTAGATCTCGGCAACTCCCCCCCTACGAGCAGTACTTC. Translation gives CSARSRQLPPYEQYF.

This clonotype came up many times. This chain connects TRBV29-1 to TRBJ1-1, with D possibly TRBD1 on 5 matching bases. The length of the CDR3 is 13 residues. Germline lookup yields CDR1 SQVTM and CDR2 ANQGSEA. Trimming took off 4 bases at V and 5 bases at J, with 14 bases between the two ends. CDR3 region: CSVATTVRTEAFF. The DNA for the CDR3 is TGCAGCGTTGCCACGACAGTGAGGACTGAAGCTTTCTTT.

This clonotype has only a few counts. J is TRBJ1-6 and V is TRBV30; unclear D gene. Trimming took off 2 bases at V and 9 bases at J, with 8 bases between the two ends. The germline V gene encodes CDR1 GTSNPN and CDR2 SVGIG (reference sequence). The CDR3 is 12 amino acids. Here the CDR3 DNA reads TGTGCCTGGAGTCCCCGGCTTTCACCCCTCCACTTT. Translation: CAWSPRLSPLHF.

This clonotype was recorded many times. This chain connects TRBV5-1 to TRBJ2-3; D gene ambiguous. This CDR3 is 11 amino acids long. V dropped 5 bases and J dropped 9 bases, with 10 bases sitting between them. Germline V gives CDR1 SGHRS, CDR2 YFSETQ. The chain's CDR3 is CASREGLTQYF. CDR3 in DNA: TGCGCCAGCAGAGAAGGTTTAACGCAGTATTTT.

This sequence joins TRBV7-2 and TRBJ2-3; tentative D call: TRBD2 (6 bases). The CDR3 has 15 residues. Germline V gene lookup returns CDR1 SGHTA and CDR2 FQGNSA. Trimming took off 1 base at V and 8 bases at J, with 16 bases between the two ends. CDR3 loop: CASSLEHNFGGTQYF. The CDR3 nucleotides are TGTGCCAGCAGCTTAGAGCACAATTTCGGGGGTACGCAGTATTTT.

This clonotype was counted a few times. The V gene is TRBV11-3, the J gene TRBJ2-1; 7 positions match TRBD2. The CDR3 contains 16 residues. The V and J ends lost 5 bases and 4 bases, in that order; junction bases with no gene match: 11. CDR1 SGHNT and CDR2 YENEEA come from the germline V gene. CDR3 protein: CASSTRLASGYNEQFF. The CDR3 DNA follows: TGTGCCAGCAGCACACGACTAGCATCTGGGTACAATGAGCAGTTCTTC.

This clonotype was counted only a few times. The rearrangement joins TRBV9 to TRBJ2-1; weak D call: TRBD2 (6 bases). CDR1 is SGDLS, CDR2 YYNGEE, per germline. This CDR3 is 15 amino acids long. Trimming cost V 4 bases and J 8 bases, with 19 bases left between them. CDR3 loop: CASSPSGLPTYEQFF. The CDR3 DNA reads TGTGCCAGCAGCCCCTCGGGACTCCCCACCTATGAGCAGTTCTTC.

In this sample, this clonotype turned up many times. V gene TRBV6-4 combines with J gene TRBJ1-2; D gene ambiguous. The CDR3 has 13 residues. The V end lost 7 bases, the J end lost 8 bases, and 17 bases lay between the germline ends. The germline V gene has CDR1 MRHNA and CDR2 SNTAGT. CDR3 in DNA: TGTGCCAGCAAGGAGAGGGAGGGCCAGGGCTACACCTTC. Translation gives CASKEREGQGYTF.

This clonotype was picked up a small number of times. The chain has TRBV20-1 and TRBJ1-1, with D tentatively TRBD1 (6 bases). V lost 6 bases and J lost 6, with 23 bases in between. This CDR3 comprises 15 residues. Germline V CDR1 and CDR2: DFQATT, SNEGSKA (reference sequence). CDR3 coding DNA: TGCAGTGCCCTCAGGGGAGCGCGGGGGCCAGCTGAAGCTTTCTTT. Protein product: CSALRGARGPAEAFF.

This clonotype was observed at least ten times. This sequence joins TRBV7-6 and TRBJ2-3; 11 bases line up with TRBD2. CDR3 size: 15 residues. The ends lost 5 bases at V and 5 bases at J; junction bases unmatched: 6. Germline loops: CDR1 SGHVS, CDR2 FNYEAQ. The CDR3 bases are TGTGCCAGCAGCCCTACTAGCGGGAGTAGAGATACGCAGTATTTT. Translating it yields CASSPTSGSRDTQYF.

This clonotype was detected many times. The V and J genes are TRBV7-9 and TRBJ2-7; D is uncertain. Trimming took off 1 base at V and 1 base at J, with 8 bases between the two ends. Germline CDR1 reads SEHNR; CDR2 reads FQNEAQ (reference sequence). The CDR3 is 14 amino acids. This chain's CDR3 is CASSLGPESYEQYF. The CDR3 DNA reads TGTGCCAGCAGCTTAGGGCCCGAATCCTACGAGCAGTACTTC.

This clonotype has ten or more counts. This chain uses TRBV6-5 with TRBJ1-2, with D perhaps matching TRBD1 (5 bases). The ends were cut back, 4 bases at V and 3 bases at J, with 18 bases in the middle. This CDR3 region has 16 residues. Germline CDR1 and CDR2: MNHEY and SVGAGI. In DNA form, the CDR3 reads TGTGCCAGCAGTTTGAACGCAGGGTGGGGGGACTATGGCTACACCTTC. Translating it yields CASSLNAGWGDYGYTF.

This clonotype was recorded many times. The rearrangement joins TRBV5-1 to TRBJ1-5; D is uncertain. Trimming removed 0 bases from V and 4 bases from J, with 8 bases in between. Germline lookup yields CDR1 SGHRS and CDR2 YFSETQ. This CDR3 has 14 residues. This CDR3 reads CASSLESRNQPQHF. In DNA form, the CDR3 reads TGCGCCAGCAGCTTGGAGTCCCGGAATCAGCCCCAGCATTTT.

The CDR3 loop reads CASSQRQANTGELFF. Here the CDR3 DNA reads TGCGCCAGCAGCCAAAGACAGGCGAACACCGGGGAGCTGTTTTTT. The chain recombines TRBV5-1 with TRBJ2-2, with D possibly TRBD1 on 6 matching bases. This CDR3 is 15 amino acids long. V lost 4 bases to trimming and J lost 0 bases, with 10 bases between them. Looked up from germline, CDR1 is SGHRS and CDR2 is YFSETQ.

Ten or more counts support this clonotype. The V call is TRBV20-1, the J call TRBJ2-7, with 9 bases identical to TRBD2. The length of the CDR3 is 15 residues. V was clipped by 6 bases and J by 0 bases; unmatched bases: 9. Germline CDR1 DFQATT, CDR2 SNEGSKA (reference sequence). CDR3 sequence: CSAVELAGPSYEQYF. The CDR3 DNA is TGCAGTGCCGTAGAACTAGCGGGTCCCTCCTACGAGCAGTACTTC.

This clonotype came up once. The CDR3, as DNA: TGTGCCAGCAGTCGCCTTAGCGGGATCGCTTACGAGCAGTACTTC. Protein: CASSRLSGIAYEQYF. The chain links TRBV12-3 or TRBV12-4 to TRBJ2-7; 8 nucleotides line up with TRBD2. The V gene end was trimmed by 5 bases and the J gene end by 4 bases; junction bases not matched to a gene: 10. The CDR3 is 15 residues long.

A note on this clonotype: This may be a read error: a much more frequent sequence differs by one nucleotide. The conserved phenylalanine or tryptophan is not found at the CDR3 terminus, so this likely reflects a read error. The chain combines TRBV28 with TRBJ2-3; 7 bases are a match to TRBD1. This CDR3 comprises 14 residues. The trim removed 8 bases at V and 2 bases at J, leaving 7 bases unmatched. CDR1 MDHEN and CDR2 SYDVKM come from the germline V gene. CDR3 nucleotides: TGTGCCAGCTTACCGGGACAGCCCACAGATACGCAGTATTCT. Translating it yields CASLPGQPTDTQYS.